One sample yielded the 11 T cell receptor beta chains listed below, sequenced in a study of neurological immune-mediated disorders. TCRdb ran MiXCR on the 5' RACE reads and lists one entry per CDR3 protein. The sample shows roughly 70,000 distinct CDR3 sequences, roughly 5.5% of them seen only once. Sequencing was carried out using PBMCs. These receptors were obtained from a woman in her 30s with multiple sclerosis.

V and J are TRBV9 and TRBJ2-1, with 9 positions matching TRBD1. The CDR3 consists of 14 residues. Trimming removed 3 bases from V and 3 bases from J; junction bases left unmatched: 1. CDR1 and CDR2 (germline): SGDLS, YYNGEE. The CDR3 loop is CASSGGQGYNEQFF. The DNA for the CDR3 is TGTGCCAGCAGCGGGGGACAGGGCTACAATGAGCAGTTCTTC.

This clonotype was picked up many times. This chain links TRBV9 with TRBJ2-1; D remains unclear. The germline V and J ends were trimmed by 4 bases and 7 bases, with 12 bases remaining between them. Germline V gene sequence: CDR1 SGDLS, CDR2 YYNGEE. The CDR3 contains 13 residues. The CDR3 here is CASSTIGLNEQFF. Here the CDR3 DNA reads TGTGCCAGCAGCACCATCGGCCTTAATGAGCAGTTCTTC.

J is TRBJ2-2 and V is TRBV6-1; no firm D call. This CDR3 is built from 13 residues. The V gene lost 2 bases and the J gene lost 4 bases, with 5 bases spanning the gap. Germline V CDR1 and CDR2: MNHNS, SASEGT. The CDR3 sequence: CASSELSTGELFF. CDR3 bases: TGTGCCAGCAGTGAACTTTCCACCGGGGAGCTGTTTTTT.

This clonotype has a count of ten or more. The gene calls are TRBV14 and TRBJ2-1; D unresolved. CDR3 size: 11 residues. Trimming took 4 bases from V and 10 from J, leaving 8 bases between them. Per the germline V gene, CDR1 is SGHDN and CDR2 is FVKESK. The CDR3 is CASSPTREQFF. The CDR3 nucleotides are TGTGCCAGCAGCCCCACGCGGGAGCAGTTCTTC.

This clonotype was observed at least ten times. The chain links TRBV12-3 or TRBV12-4 to TRBJ2-7; TRBD1 matches 9 bases. V was clipped by 6 bases and J by 4 bases; unmatched bases: 10. The CDR3 is made up of 15 amino acids. CDR3 DNA: TGTGCCAGCAGCACCGGACAGGGGATACTGTACGAGCAGTACTTC. Protein sequence: CASSTGQGILYEQYF.

This clonotype occurred many times. The chain joins TRBV5-1 to TRBJ1-1; a possible D gene is TRBD1 (5 bases). This CDR3 is 15 amino acids long. The germline gives CDR1 SGHRS, CDR2 YFSETQ. Trimming left V 0 bases short and J 1 base short, with 10 bases between. CDR3 nucleotide sequence: TGCGCCAGCAGCTTGGGAAGAAGGGGGAACACTGAAGCTTTCTTT. It yields the protein CASSLGRRGNTEAFF.

In its sample, this clonotype was seen many times. The chain uses TRBV28 and TRBJ2-3; TRBD2 matches 16 bases. The V gene end was trimmed by 3 bases and the J gene end by 2 bases; junction bases not matched to a gene: 17. CDR3 length: 22 residues. CDR1 MDHEN and CDR2 SYDVKM come from the germline V gene. CDR3 protein: CASSFPPAGGLAGGAPTDTQYF. CDR3 nucleotide sequence: TGTGCCAGCAGTTTCCCCCCCGCAGGGGGACTAGCGGGGGGGGCCCCCACAGATACGCAGTATTTT.

Of note for this clonotype: A read error may explain this, as a much larger clone is one base away. J is TRBJ1-1 and V is TRBV18; D is undetermined. V was trimmed by 5 bases and J by 8 bases, leaving 15 bases between them. In germline, CDR1 is KGHSH, CDR2 LQKENI. The CDR3 is 13 residues long. CDR3 sequence reads: CASSWERLGEAFF. The CDR3 bases are TGTGCCAGCTCATGGGAAAGGCTGGGGGAAGCTTTCTTT.

In this sample, this clonotype turned up many times. The chain recombines TRBV15 with TRBJ2-3, with D perhaps TRBD2 (5 bases). Germline CDR1 LNHNV, CDR2 YYDKDF (reference sequence). Trimming removed 2 bases at V and 8 bases at J, with 11 bases between. The CDR3 is made up of 13 amino acids. CDR3 DNA sequence: TGTGCCACCAGCAGACCTACTCGGGGTACGCAGTATTTT. Translated, it gives CATSRPTRGTQYF.

This clonotype was observed a few times. This sequence joins TRBV20-1 and TRBJ2-7; the D call may be TRBD1 or TRBD2 (5 bases each). CDR1 is DFQATT, CDR2 SNEGSKA, per germline (reference sequence). This CDR3 comprises 14 residues. Between the trimmed V and J ends, which lost 4 bases and 1 base, there was a span of 14 bases. The CDR3 protein is CSAIPGRDSYEQYF. The CDR3 nucleotides read TGCAGTGCTATCCCGGGACGGGATTCCTACGAGCAGTACTTC.

This clonotype was observed a few times. The J gene is TRBJ2-5, the V gene TRBV3-1; 8 nucleotides agree with TRBD1. Germline V gives CDR1 LGHDT, CDR2 YNNKEL (reference sequence). This CDR3 has 13 residues. The V and J ends lost 6 bases and 7 bases, in that order; junction bases with no gene match: 7. CDR3: CASRQGARGTQYF. The CDR3 DNA is TGTGCCAGCAGGCAGGGGGCTCGAGGGACCCAGTACTTC.